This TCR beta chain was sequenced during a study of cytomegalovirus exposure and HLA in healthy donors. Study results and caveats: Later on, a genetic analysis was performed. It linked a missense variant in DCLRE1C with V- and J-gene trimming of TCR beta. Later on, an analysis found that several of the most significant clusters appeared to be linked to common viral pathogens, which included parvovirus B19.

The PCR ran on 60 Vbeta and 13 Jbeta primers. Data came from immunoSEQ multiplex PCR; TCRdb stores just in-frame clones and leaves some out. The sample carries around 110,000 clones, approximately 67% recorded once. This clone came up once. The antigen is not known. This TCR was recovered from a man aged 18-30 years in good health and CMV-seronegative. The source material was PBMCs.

In DNA form, the CDR3 reads TGTGCCAGCAGCGTGCGGACTAGCGGGGGGTACCAAGAGACCCAGTACTTC. Its translation is CASSVRTSGGYQETQYF. This rearrangement joins TRBV21-1 to TRBJ2-5; TRBD2, the D gene given by the table, was not confirmed from the DNA. TRBV21-1 is noted as a pseudogene. CDR3 length: 17 amino acids.